The 27 T cell receptor beta chains below were found in one sample sequenced in a study of long-term antiretroviral therapy in people with HIV. Researchers ran immunoSEQ v3.0 at survey level. Only in-frame clones appear in the TCRdb table, and some are missing; sequencing was by immunoSEQ multiplex PCR. Of roughly 25,000 clones in the sample, 84% were seen once. Material: unsorted PBMCs, obtained 3 years after starting antiretroviral therapy. These receptors were collected from a man in his forties or fifties with HIV.

The chain links TRBV11-2 to TRBJ2-3, with TRBD2 as a possible D gene (5 bases). This CDR3 contains 13 residues. V shed 5 bases and J shed 6 bases, with 12 bases lying between them. The V gene's germline CDR1 is SGHAT and CDR2 FQNNGV. The CDR3 sequence: CASSPSWEDTQYF. The CDR3, as DNA: TGTGCCAGCAGCCCATCGTGGGAGGATACGCAGTATTTT.

The chain carries TRBV27 and TRBJ2-5; tentative D call: TRBD2 (6 bases). The CDR3 totals 14 residues. Trimming shortened V by 2 bases and J by 5 bases, and 12 bases separated the two germline ends. Germline-derived CDR1 and CDR2 are MNHEY and SMNVEV (reference sequence). The CDR3, as DNA: TGTGCCAGCAGTTTAGGGAACCGGGGGGAGACCCAGTACTTC. This gives the protein CASSLGNRGETQYF.

V is TRBV7-8 and J is TRBJ2-3; D unclear. This CDR3 contains 16 residues. The germline V gene has CDR1 SGHVS and CDR2 FQNEAQ. V was pared by 2 bases and J by 2 bases, with 14 bases between. CDR3 in DNA: TGTGCCAGCAGCTTAAATGGCGGCGGATACACAGATACGCAGTATTTT. Translating it yields CASSLNGGGYTDTQYF.

This chain uses TRBV5-6 with TRBJ2-1, with D hard to call. V was cut by 4 bases and J by 7 bases, with 9 bases left in between. This CDR3 spans 12 amino acids. The germline V gene encodes CDR1 SGHDT and CDR2 YYEEEE. As DNA, the CDR3 is TGTGCCAGCAGCCTGACCGAGAATGAGCAGTTCTTC. Translating gives CASSLTENEQFF.

This rearrangement joins TRBV5-1 to TRBJ2-3; 12 bases are a match to TRBD2. The junction had 9 bases not matched to a gene; V was cut back by 6 bases and J by 1 base. The CDR3 extends over 17 amino acids. CDR1 is SGHRS, CDR2 YFSETQ, per germline. CDR3 nucleotides: TGCGCCAGCACAAGACTAGCGGGAGAGGCTCGCACAGATACGCAGTATTTT. It is translated as CASTRLAGEARTDTQYF.

This chain joins TRBV13 and TRBJ1-2; D remains ambiguous. Trimming cost V 3 bases and J 7 bases, with 15 bases left between them. The CDR3 has 14 amino acids. Germline V lookup: CDR1 PRHDT, CDR2 FYEKMQ (reference sequence). The CDR3 loop reads CASSFRWTVSGYTF. The CDR3 DNA is TGTGCCAGCAGCTTTCGCTGGACCGTATCTGGCTACACCTTC.

Only one count was recorded for this clone. The chain carries TRBV19 and TRBJ1-1, with D maybe TRBD1 (6 bases). Trimming removed 8 bases at V and 8 bases at J, with 27 bases between. The CDR3 length is 16 residues. Germline CDR1 is LNHDA and CDR2 is SQIVND (reference sequence). As DNA, the CDR3 is TGTGCCAGTGCCCCTCCGAGGAGGACAGCTCATGGGGAAGCTTTCTTT. This translates into CASAPPRRTAHGEAFF.

The J gene is TRBJ1-2, the V gene TRBV19; 10 positions agree with TRBD1. CDR3 size: 16 residues. Germline V lookup: CDR1 LNHDA, CDR2 SQIVND (reference sequence). V gave up 6 bases and J gave up 4 bases; unmatched junction bases: 11. CDR3 DNA: TGTGCCAGTAGGCCCACCGACAGGGGGCGCGGCTATGGCTACACCTTC. As protein: CASRPTDRGRGYGYTF.

V is TRBV28 and J is TRBJ2-7; 8 bases map to TRBD1. Germline CDR1 is MDHEN and CDR2 is SYDVKM. After removal of 5 bases from V and 0 bases from J, the junction contained 6 bases not matched to a gene. The CDR3 totals 15 residues. This CDR3 reads CASSTDRAPSYEQYF. CDR3 nucleotides: TGTGCCAGCAGTACGGACAGGGCCCCCTCCTACGAGCAGTACTTC.

This chain uses TRBV28 with TRBJ2-1, with D perhaps given as TRBD1 or TRBD2 (5 bases each). Trimming took 5 bases from V and 8 from J, leaving 28 bases between them. The CDR3 loop spans 18 amino acids. Germline CDR1 reads MDHEN; CDR2 reads SYDVKM. CDR3 sequence: CASSQITRWGTLIHEQFF. The CDR3 coding sequence is TGTGCCAGCAGTCAAATCACCCGTTGGGGGACCCTTATCCATGAGCAGTTCTTC.

V and J are TRBV6-5 and TRBJ2-7; a weak D match, TRBD1 (6 bases). Germline values: CDR1 MNHEY, CDR2 SVGAGI. The germline V and J ends were trimmed by 6 bases and 7 bases, with 16 bases remaining between them. The CDR3 spans 13 residues. CDR3 sequence (DNA): TGTGCCAGCAGACGCGCAGGGGATCAAGAGCAGTACTTC. Translation: CASRRAGDQEQYF.

The chain employs TRBV7-3 and TRBJ2-3; 10 positions agree with TRBD2. V lost 5 bases, J lost 6 bases, and 5 bases stayed unmatched. CDR1 SGHTA and CDR2 FQGTGA come from the germline V gene. This CDR3 has 14 residues. As DNA, the CDR3 is TGTGCCAGCAGCCTTGCGGGACTAGCGGATACGCAGTATTTT. This gives the protein CASSLAGLADTQYF.

This clone has just one count. The CDR3 here is CASSAGPFVFEQYF. CDR3 DNA: TGTGCCAGTAGTGCCGGACCGTTCGTATTCGAGCAGTACTTC. V and J are TRBV19 and TRBJ2-7; D call uncertain. There are 14 residues in the CDR3. Germline lookup yields CDR1 LNHDA and CDR2 SQIVND (reference sequence). V was pared by 5 bases and J by 6 bases, with 17 bases between.

This clone was seen a handful of times. The V and J genes are TRBV19 and TRBJ1-2; the D is unclear. The CDR3 loop spans 14 amino acids. With 4 bases removed from V and 2 bases from J, the gap between germline ends came to 11 bases. CDR1 LNHDA and CDR2 SQIVND come from the germline V gene (reference sequence). CDR3 coding DNA: TGTGCCAGTAGTAGTAAACTTCAGAACTATGGCTACACCTTC. Its protein is CASSSKLQNYGYTF.

The J gene is TRBJ1-2, the V gene TRBV18, with TRBD1 as a possible D gene (5 bases). Germline V gene sequence: CDR1 KGHSH, CDR2 LQKENI. This CDR3 has 14 amino acids. Trimming cost V 4 bases and J 5 bases, with 14 bases left between them. The CDR3 nucleotides read TGTGCCAGCTCACGGCTCCAGGGAAGTTATGGCTACACCTTC. Translation: CASSRLQGSYGYTF.

The rearrangement joins TRBV5-3 to TRBJ2-4; no definite D call. TRBV5-3 belongs to the ORF category, with a function that is uncertain. V was trimmed by 7 bases and J by 7 bases, leaving 9 bases between them. This CDR3 region has 11 residues. The DNA of the CDR3 is TGTGCCAGACGAAATCGCAACATTCAGTACTTC. The encoded protein is CARRNRNIQYF.

This sequence joins TRBV27 and TRBJ2-7; TRBD2 aligns across 10 bases. CDR3 size: 15 residues. The V gene end was trimmed by 4 bases and the J gene end by 0 bases; junction bases not matched to a gene: 3. In germline, CDR1 is MNHEY, CDR2 SMNVEV (reference sequence). The CDR3 nucleotides read TGTGCCAGCAGTTCCGGACTAGCGGCCTCCTACGAGCAGTACTTC. It specifies CASSSGLAASYEQYF.

The chain couples TRBV30 to TRBJ1-1, with D perhaps matching TRBD1 (6 bases). The CDR3 sequence is 13 residues long. With 5 bases removed from V and 3 bases from J, the gap between germline ends came to 13 bases. Per the germline V gene, CDR1 is GTSNPN and CDR2 is SVGIG (reference sequence). CDR3 protein: CAWSQGGDTEAFF. As DNA, the CDR3 is TGTGCCTGGTCACAAGGGGGGGACACTGAAGCTTTCTTT.

This rearrangement joins TRBV2 to TRBJ1-1; possible D gene TRBD1, 6 bases. This CDR3 region has 14 residues. V lost 7 bases and J 1 base, leaving 13 bases between the germline ends. From germline, CDR1 is SNHLY and CDR2 FYNNEI. This chain's CDR3 is CASTIGGGNTEAFF. In nucleotides, the CDR3 is TGTGCCAGCACCATAGGAGGGGGGAACACTGAAGCTTTCTTT.

The rearrangement uses TRBV30 and TRBJ1-2; D gene unclear. Germline V gene lookup returns CDR1 GTSNPN and CDR2 SVGIG (reference sequence). The CDR3 spans 11 residues. Trimming stripped 2 bases from V and 6 bases from J, with 7 bases between. CDR3 nucleotides: TGTGCCTGGAGTTTTTCGGATGGCTACACCTTC. Residues: CAWSFSDGYTF. Full variable domain (remainder filled in from reference TRBV30 and TRBJ1-2): SQTIHQWPATLVQPVGSPLSLECTVEGTSNPNLYWYRQAAGRGLQLLFYSVGIGQISSEVPQNLSASRPQDRQFILSSKKLLLSDSGFYLCAWSFSDGYTFGSGTRLTVV.

The chain links TRBV27 to TRBJ1-2; 9 bases align to TRBD1. Looked up from germline, CDR1 is MNHEY and CDR2 is SMNVEV (reference sequence). The CDR3 contains 13 residues. Trimming at V came to 8 bases and at J to 7 bases, leaving 8 bases not matched to a gene. The CDR3 DNA is TGTGCCAGCTGTCGGGACAGGGCTGGTGGCTACACCTTC. Protein: CASCRDRAGGYTF.

By frequency in the sample, this clone is medium-sized. V gene TRBV19 combines with J gene TRBJ1-1, with D possibly TRBD1 on 5 matching bases. The V gene's germline CDR1 is LNHDA and CDR2 SQIVND (reference sequence). Trimming took 3 bases from V and 6 from J, leaving 8 bases between them. The length of the CDR3 is 12 residues. CDR3 amino acids: CASSILGAEAFF. The DNA for the CDR3 is TGTGCCAGTAGTATTCTGGGGGCTGAAGCTTTCTTT.

The genes are TRBV6-5 and TRBJ2-5, with D uncertain. This CDR3 comprises 14 residues. The V gene's germline CDR1 is MNHEY and CDR2 SVGAGI. Deletions cut 6 bases from V and 5 bases from J, with 16 bases between. In DNA, the CDR3 is TGTGCCAGCAGCCCCCAGGCAGAAGGGGAGACCCAGTACTTC. Protein product: CASSPQAEGETQYF.

The chain employs TRBV5-4 and TRBJ1-1; D is undetermined. The CDR3 has 14 residues. Per the germline V gene, CDR1 is SGHNT and CDR2 is YYREEE (reference sequence). Trimming stripped 4 bases from V and 3 bases from J, with 13 bases between. The CDR3 here is CASSPGPKDTEAFF. The CDR3 DNA reads TGTGCCAGCAGCCCTGGACCGAAGGACACTGAAGCTTTCTTT.

The rearrangement links TRBV4-1 to TRBJ2-7, with TRBD2 identical over 8 bases. V lost 1 base, J lost 2 bases, and 4 bases stayed unmatched. Germline CDR1 MGHRA, CDR2 YSYEKL. The CDR3 contains 15 residues. The CDR3 here is CASSQGAAGAYEQYF. CDR3 DNA sequence: TGCGCCAGCAGCCAAGGGGCAGCGGGAGCCTACGAGCAGTACTTC.

The CDR3 here is CASSWGREYGYTF. The CDR3, as DNA: TGTGCCAGTAGCTGGGGCAGGGAATATGGCTACACCTTC. The rearrangement joins TRBV19 to TRBJ1-2, with D possibly matching TRBD1 (5 bases). CDR1 is LNHDA and CDR2 is SQIVND in the germline V gene (reference sequence). V was clipped by 6 bases and J by 5 bases, with 13 bases between them. CDR3 length: 13 amino acids.

This rearrangement joins TRBV18 to TRBJ1-4, with 10 bases lining up with TRBD1. J lost 4 bases, V lost 4 bases, and 9 bases had no gene match. The CDR3 sequence is 17 residues long. CDR1 is KGHSH, CDR2 LQKENI, per germline. The CDR3 sequence: CASSLAGQGNFNEKLFF. The CDR3 DNA is TGTGCCAGCTCACTGGCGGGACAGGGGAATTTTAATGAAAAACTGTTTTTT.